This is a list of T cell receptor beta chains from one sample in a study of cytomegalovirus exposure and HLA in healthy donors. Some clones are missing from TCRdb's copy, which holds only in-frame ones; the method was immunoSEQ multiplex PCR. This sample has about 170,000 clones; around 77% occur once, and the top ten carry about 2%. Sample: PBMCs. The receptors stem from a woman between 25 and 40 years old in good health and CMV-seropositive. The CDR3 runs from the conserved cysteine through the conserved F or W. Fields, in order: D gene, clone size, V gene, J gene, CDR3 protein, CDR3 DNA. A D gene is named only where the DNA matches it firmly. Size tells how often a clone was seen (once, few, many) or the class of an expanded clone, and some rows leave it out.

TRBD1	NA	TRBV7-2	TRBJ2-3	CASSLGDRGRFTDTQYF	TGTGCCAGCAGCTTAGGAGACAGGGGGCGATTTACAGATACGCAGTATTTT
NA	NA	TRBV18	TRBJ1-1	CASSPTQGPLEDTEAFF	TGTGCCAGCTCACCGACACAGGGTCCCCTAGAAGACACTGAAGCTTTCTTT
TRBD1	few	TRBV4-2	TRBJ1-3	CASSFTGTGGAGNTIYF	TGTGCCAGCAGTTTCACCGGGACAGGGGGAGCTGGAAACACCATATATTTT
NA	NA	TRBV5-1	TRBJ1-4	CASREESATNEKLFF	TGCGCCAGCAGGGAGGAATCTGCAACTAATGAAAAACTGTTTTTT
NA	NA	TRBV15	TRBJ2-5	CATSSTSGTQYF	TGTGCCACCAGCAGTACCTCGGGGACCCAGTACTTC
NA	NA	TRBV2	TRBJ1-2	CASRGQPPFGYTF	TGTGCCAGCAGAGGACAGCCACCTTTTGGCTACACCTTC
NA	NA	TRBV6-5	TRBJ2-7	CASSYIDAVPFYEQYF	TGTGCCAGCAGCTACATTGATGCAGTTCCCTTCTACGAGCAGTACTTC
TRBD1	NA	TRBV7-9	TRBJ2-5	CASSRPDRGIQETQYF	TGTGCCAGCAGCCGACCTGACAGGGGAATTCAGGAGACCCAGTACTTC
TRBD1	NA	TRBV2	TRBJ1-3	CASRELRTGWGNSGNTIYF	TGTGCCAGCAGAGAACTGAGGACAGGGTGGGGTAATTCTGGAAACACCATATATTTT
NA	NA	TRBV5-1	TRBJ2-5	CASRSITDRYQETQYF	TGCGCCAGCAGATCGATTACCGACAGGTACCAAGAGACCCAGTACTTC
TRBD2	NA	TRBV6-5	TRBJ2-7	CASSSKSGRGSYEQYF	TGTGCCAGCAGTTCCAAGTCAGGGAGGGGATCCTACGAGCAGTACTTC
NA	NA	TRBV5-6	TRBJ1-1	CASSLFGRGNTEAFF	TGTGCCAGCAGCTTGTTTGGGCGGGGGAACACTGAAGCTTTCTTT
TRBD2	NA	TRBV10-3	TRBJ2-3	CAISASGPSTDTQYF	TGTGCCATCAGTGCTAGCGGGCCTAGCACAGATACGCAGTATTTT
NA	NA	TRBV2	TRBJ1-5	CASRYSNQPQHF	TGTGCCAGCAGGTATAGCAATCAGCCCCAGCATTTT
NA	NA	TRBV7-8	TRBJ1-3	CASSPRGSGNTIYF	TGTGCCAGCAGCCCCCGGGGCTCTGGAAACACCATATATTTT
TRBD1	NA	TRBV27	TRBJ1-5	CASSATGGSNQPQHF	TGTGCCAGCAGTGCTACAGGGGGAAGCAATCAGCCCCAGCATTTT
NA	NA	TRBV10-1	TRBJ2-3	CASSIQKRPDTQYF	TGCGCCAGCAGCATCCAAAAGAGGCCCGATACGCAGTATTTT
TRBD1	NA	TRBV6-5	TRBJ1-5	CASRGTGHNQPQHF	TGTGCCAGCAGAGGGACAGGCCACAATCAGCCCCAGCATTTT
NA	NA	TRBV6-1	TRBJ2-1	CASHGFYEQFF	TGTGCCAGCCACGGGTTCTATGAGCAGTTCTTC
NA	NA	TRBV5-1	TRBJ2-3	CASSFWGRDTQYF	TGCGCCAGCAGCTTCTGGGGGCGGGATACGCAGTATTTT
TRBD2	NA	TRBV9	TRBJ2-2	CASSALPTSGVGGELFF	TGTGCCAGCAGCGCTCTTCCGACTAGCGGGGTTGGGGGGGAGCTGTTTTTT
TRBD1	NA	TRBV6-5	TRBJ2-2	CASFNRGRTGELFF	TGTGCCAGCTTCAACAGGGGGCGCACCGGGGAGCTGTTTTTT
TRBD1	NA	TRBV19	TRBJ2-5	CASSSPRDRGQETQYF	TGTGCCAGTAGTAGCCCCCGGGACAGGGGCCAAGAGACCCAGTACTTC
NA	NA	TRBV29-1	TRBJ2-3	CSVEGVTDTQYF	TGCAGCGTTGAGGGAGTCACAGATACGCAGTATTTT
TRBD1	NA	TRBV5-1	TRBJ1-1	CASSFRSGTGRTETEAFF	TGCGCCAGCAGCTTCCGATCCGGGACAGGGAGGACGGAGACTGAAGCTTTCTTT
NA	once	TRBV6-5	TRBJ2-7	CASSYTRDTHYEQYF	TGTGCCAGCAGTTACACCCGGGACACCCACTACGAGCAGTACTTC
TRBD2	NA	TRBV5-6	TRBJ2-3	CAAGRSVGTDTQYF	TGTGCCGCCGGGAGGAGTGTCGGCACAGATACGCAGTATTTT
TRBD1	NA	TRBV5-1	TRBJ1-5	CASSLDSAGGQPQHF	TGCGCCAGCAGCTTGGATTCGGCAGGGGGTCAGCCCCAGCATTTT
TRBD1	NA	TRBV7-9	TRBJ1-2	CASSSPQGWGGYTF	TGTGCCAGCAGCTCGCCACAGGGGTGGGGAGGCTACACCTTC
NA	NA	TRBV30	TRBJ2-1	CAWSVRGSSYNEQFF	TGTGCCTGGAGTGTACGGGGGAGCTCCTACAATGAGCAGTTCTTC
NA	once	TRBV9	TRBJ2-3	CASSVVGGGGRTDTQYF	TGTGCCAGCAGCGTAGTGGGCGGAGGGGGCCGCACAGATACGCAGTATTTT
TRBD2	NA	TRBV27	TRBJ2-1	CASSSGTIGNEQFF	TGTGCCAGCAGTTCCGGGACTATAGGCAATGAGCAGTTCTTC
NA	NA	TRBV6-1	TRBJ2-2	CASSERGGLGGGKTGELFF	TGTGCCAGCAGTGAAAGAGGGGGACTGGGAGGGGGGAAGACCGGGGAGCTGTTTTTT
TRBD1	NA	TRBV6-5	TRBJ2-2	CASSLDRGAGELFF	TGTGCCAGCAGTTTGGACAGGGGAGCCGGGGAGCTGTTTTTT
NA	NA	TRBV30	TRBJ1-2	CAWSWAGWNGYTF	TGTGCCTGGAGTTGGGCGGGGTGGAATGGCTACACCTTC
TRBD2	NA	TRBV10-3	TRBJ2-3	CAISESLTSGGRTDTQYF	TGTGCCATCAGTGAGTCACTAACTAGCGGGGGGCGAACAGATACGCAGTATTTT
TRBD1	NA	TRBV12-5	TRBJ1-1	CASGSGDRGLTEAFF	TGTGCTAGTGGTTCGGGGGACAGGGGACTCACTGAAGCTTTCTTT
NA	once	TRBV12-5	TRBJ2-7	CASGPSQGDSYEQYF	TGTGCTAGTGGTCCAAGTCAAGGGGACTCCTACGAGCAGTACTTC
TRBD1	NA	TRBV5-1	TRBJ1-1	CASSWTGDTEAFF	TGCGCCAGCAGCTGGACAGGGGACACTGAAGCTTTCTTT
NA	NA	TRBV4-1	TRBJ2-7	CASSQVAGVSGEQYF	TGCGCCAGCAGCCAAGTGGCAGGGGTATCGGGCGAGCAGTACTTC
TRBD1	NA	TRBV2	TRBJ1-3	CASSEGRGPGNTIYF	TGTGCCAGCAGTGAAGGCAGGGGGCCTGGAAACACCATATATTTT
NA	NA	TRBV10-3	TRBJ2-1	CAIAGGWGFGHNEQFF	TGTGCCATCGCTGGGGGGTGGGGTTTTGGGCACAATGAGCAGTTCTTC
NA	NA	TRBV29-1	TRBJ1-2	CSVRQTVTANYGYTF	TGCAGCGTAAGACAGACAGTAACTGCTAACTATGGCTACACCTTC
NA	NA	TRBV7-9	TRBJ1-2	CASRINKEGLANYGYTF	TGTGCCAGCCGAATAAACAAGGAGGGGTTAGCTAACTATGGCTACACCTTC
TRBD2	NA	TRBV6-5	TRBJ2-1	CASSYSRGGNEQFF	TGTGCCAGCAGTTACTCACGGGGGGGCAATGAGCAGTTCTTC
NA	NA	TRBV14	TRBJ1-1	CASSPLGGTNTEAFF	TGTGCCAGCAGCCCCCTAGGAGGGACGAACACTGAAGCTTTCTTT
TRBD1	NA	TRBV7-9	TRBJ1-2	CASSLGQGDPNYGYTF	TGTGCCAGCAGCTTAGGGCAGGGGGATCCTAACTATGGCTACACCTTC
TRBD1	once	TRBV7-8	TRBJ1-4	CASSEPGTGVPANEKLFF	TGTGCCAGCAGCGAACCCGGGACAGGGGTCCCCGCTAATGAAAAACTGTTTTTT
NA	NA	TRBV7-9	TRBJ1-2	CASSLIQGGSGYTF	TGTGCCAGCAGCTTAATTCAAGGCGGCTCTGGCTACACCTTC
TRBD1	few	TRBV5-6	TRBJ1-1	CASSLVDRDTEAFF	TGTGCCAGCAGCTTGGTGGACAGGGACACTGAAGCTTTCTTT